The 11 T cell receptor beta chains reported below all come from one sample, sequenced in a study of T-cell reconstitution after alpha-beta-depleted transplantation in children. The TCRbeta library incorporated unique molecular identifiers. Via MiXCR, TCRdb re-called the PCR reads, giving one row per CDR3 protein. Counted here are about 400,000 distinct CDR3 sequences, about an eighth occurring once; the ten biggest clones make up about 3.9%. This specimen was PBMCs, taken from the stem cell graft. The receptors originated from a human donor who donated a stem cell graft to a child with Fanconi anemia.

This clonotype was counted ten times or more. V usage is TRBV5-1 and J usage is TRBJ2-1, with D tentatively TRBD2 (6 bases). There are 14 residues in the CDR3. V shed 2 bases and J shed 5 bases, with 11 bases lying between them. Germline V gene lookup returns CDR1 SGHRS and CDR2 YFSETQ. DNA for the CDR3: TGCGCCAGCAGCTTAGGTAGCGGAAACAATGAGCAGTTCTTC. It encodes CASSLGSGNNEQFF. Filled out from reference TRBV5-1 and TRBJ2-1, the complete variable domain reads KAGVTQTPRYLIKTRGQQVTLSCSPISGHRSVSWYQQTPGQGLQFLFEYFSETQRNKGNFPGRFSGRQFSNSRSEMNVSTLELGDSALYLCASSLGSGNNEQFFGPGTRLTVL.

This clonotype was counted at least ten times. This chain joins TRBV20-1 and TRBJ2-3; D is undetermined. The V gene lost 3 bases and the J gene lost 2 bases, with 15 bases spanning the gap. In germline, CDR1 is DFQATT, CDR2 SNEGSKA (reference sequence). The CDR3 covers 15 residues. CDR3 sequence reads: CSARLRQSNTDTQYF. In DNA, the CDR3 is TGCAGTGCTAGGCTCCGGCAGAGCAACACAGATACGCAGTATTTT.

Notes on this clonotype: A much larger clone lies a single base off, so this may be a read error. The chain is built from TRBV12-3 or TRBV12-4 and TRBJ2-1; 8 nucleotides match TRBD1. Trimming removed 6 bases from V and 8 bases from J; junction bases left unmatched: 6. CDR3 length: 13 amino acids. This CDR3 is CASRQGVHDEQFF. The CDR3 nucleotides are TGTGCCAGCAGACAGGGGGTTCACGATGAGCAGTTCTTC.

J is TRBJ2-5 and V is TRBV5-5; D remains unclear. The CDR3 is 14 residues long. The germline gives CDR1 SGHKS, CDR2 YYEKEE (reference sequence). Trimming took 4 bases from V and 0 from J, leaving 10 bases between them. CDR3 DNA: TGTGCCAGCAGCGTGACCGGGTACCAAGAGACCCAGTACTTC. As protein: CASSVTGYQETQYF.

This clonotype was observed a few times. This chain links TRBV20-1 with TRBJ2-5; 14 positions agree with TRBD2. V dropped 2 bases and J dropped 5; count of bases not matched to a gene: 10. CDR3 length: 17 residues. Germline assignment: CDR1 DFQATT and CDR2 SNEGSKA (reference sequence). The CDR3 region is CSARLSTSGGAAETQYF. The CDR3 DNA reads TGCAGTGCTAGACTATCGACTAGCGGGGGGGCGGCGGAGACCCAGTACTTC.

A note on this clonotype: The CDR3 does not end in the conserved phenylalanine or tryptophan, so this is likely a read error. The gene calls are TRBV4-2 and TRBJ1-6, with D perhaps matching TRBD1 (5 bases). Trimming removed 2 bases at V and 7 bases at J, with 9 bases between. CDR1 and CDR2 from the germline V gene are LGHNA and YNFKEQ. CDR3 length equals 14 residues. The chain's CDR3 is CASSQWGLNSPLHC. The DNA of the CDR3 is TGTGCCAGCAGCCAATGGGGCCTGAATTCACCCCTCCACTGT.

The chain couples TRBV20-1 to TRBJ2-7, with D unresolved. From germline, CDR1 is DFQATT and CDR2 SNEGSKA (reference sequence). Trimming left V 2 bases short and J 4 bases short, with 9 bases between. This CDR3 has 12 residues. The CDR3 DNA reads TGCAGTGCTAGACAGGACCCTTACGAGCAGTACGTC. This encodes CSARQDPYEQYV.

The rearrangement links TRBV5-5 to TRBJ1-2; tentatively, D is TRBD1 (5 bases). With 1 base removed from V and 1 base from J, the gap between germline ends came to 8 bases. Germline-derived CDR1 and CDR2 are SGHKS and YYEKEE (reference sequence). The CDR3 sequence is 14 residues long. CDR3 nucleotides: TGTGCCAGCAGCTTGACAGGACTTAACTATGGCTACACCTTC. Translating gives CASSLTGLNYGYTF. The whole variable domain, filled in from reference TRBV5-5 and TRBJ1-2, reads DAGVTQSPTHLIKTRGQQVTLRCSPISGHKSVSWYQQVLGQGPQFIFQYYEKEERGRGNFPDRFSARQFPNYSSELNVNALLLGDSALYLCASSLTGLNYGYTFGSGTRLTVV.

The chain is built from TRBV7-9 and TRBJ2-7, with D perhaps matching TRBD1 (5 bases). With 3 bases removed from V and 0 bases from J, the gap between germline ends came to 9 bases. Germline CDR1 and CDR2: SEHNR and FQNEAQ (reference sequence). CDR3 length: 14 residues. The CDR3 sequence: CASSLTRGSYEQYF. CDR3 sequence (DNA): TGTGCCAGCAGCTTGACAAGGGGCTCCTACGAGCAGTACTTC. Complete variable domain (other parts from reference TRBV7-9 and TRBJ2-7): DTGVSQNPRHKITKRGQNVTFRCDPISEHNRLYWYRQTLGQGPEFLTYFQNEAQLEKSRLLSDRFSAERPKGSFSTLEIQRTEQGDSAMYLCASSLTRGSYEQYFGPGTRLTVT.

This clonotype was recorded many times. V is TRBV5-1 and J is TRBJ2-7; TRBD1 agrees at 8 bases. The length of the CDR3 is 14 residues. The V and J ends lost 5 bases and 5 bases, in that order; junction bases with no gene match: 9. Germline CDR1 reads SGHRS; CDR2 reads YFSETQ. This CDR3 reads CASRQRTGNDEQYF. The CDR3 coding sequence is TGCGCCAGCAGACAGAGGACAGGGAACGACGAGCAGTACTTC.

The chain carries TRBV30 and TRBJ2-7; D might be TRBD1 or TRBD2, each matching 5 bases. The CDR3 runs to 15 residues. CDR1 is GTSNPN and CDR2 is SVGIG in the germline V gene (reference sequence). The V end lost 3 bases, the J end lost 0 bases, and 15 bases lay between the germline ends. Here the CDR3 DNA reads TGTGCCTGGAGCCCCTACGGGGCAAACTCCTACGAGCAGTACTTC. The encoded protein is CAWSPYGANSYEQYF.